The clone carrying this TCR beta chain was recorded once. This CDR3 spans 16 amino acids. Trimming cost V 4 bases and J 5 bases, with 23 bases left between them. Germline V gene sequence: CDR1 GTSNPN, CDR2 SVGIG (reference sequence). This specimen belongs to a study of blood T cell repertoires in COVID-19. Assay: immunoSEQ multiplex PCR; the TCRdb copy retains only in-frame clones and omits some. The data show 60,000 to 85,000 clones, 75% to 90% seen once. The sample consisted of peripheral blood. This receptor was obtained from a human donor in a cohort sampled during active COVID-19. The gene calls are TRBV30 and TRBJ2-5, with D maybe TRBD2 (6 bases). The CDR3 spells CAWKWAGRRVPETQYF. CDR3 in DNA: TGTGCCTGGAAATGGGCGGGACGTAGGGTACCGGAGACCCAGTACTTC.